Following are 28 T cell receptor beta chains from one sample sequenced in a study of T cell repertoires in cytomegalovirus infection. One entry per CDR3 protein results from TCRdb running MiXCR on the reads. The sample contains roughly 640,000 distinct CDR3 sequences, about 24% of which appear only once. The sample consisted of CD8+ T cells from PBMCs. The receptor source for this set is a human donor in good health (CMV status not recorded). Some clones in this sample may be carry-over from other donors' samples.

This clonotype has just a few counts. V usage is TRBV14 and J usage is TRBJ1-2; D is uncertain. The V and J ends lost 1 base and 6 bases respectively, with 6 bases between them. The CDR3 runs 12 residues. Germline assignment: CDR1 SGHDN and CDR2 FVKESK. CDR3 in amino acids: CASSQALNGYTF. The DNA for the CDR3 is TGTGCCAGCAGCCAAGCCCTCAATGGCTACACCTTC.

The chain has TRBV7-9 and TRBJ1-6; D is perhaps TRBD1 (6 bases). This CDR3 has 15 residues. Germline CDR1 and CDR2: SEHNR and FQNEAQ (reference sequence). Trimming left V 4 bases short and J 9 bases short, with 16 bases between. In DNA form, the CDR3 reads TGTGCCAGCAGCTCGATAATATCAGGGGTTTCACCCCTCCACTTT. Protein product: CASSSIISGVSPLHF.

This clonotype was observed a handful of times. The gene calls are TRBV28 and TRBJ2-1, with no clear D. The CDR3 covers 14 residues. CDR1 is MDHEN, CDR2 SYDVKM, per germline. Trimming removed 3 bases at V and 7 bases at J, with 13 bases between. Here the CDR3 reads CASSFPGPLNEQFF. CDR3 DNA: TGTGCCAGCAGTTTCCCCGGGCCTTTGAATGAGCAGTTCTTC.

The chain is built from TRBV7-9 and TRBJ2-7, with D possibly being TRBD1 (5 bases). Germline CDR1 is SEHNR and CDR2 is FQNEAQ (reference sequence). This CDR3 has 15 residues. The germline V and J ends were trimmed by 3 bases and 4 bases, with 16 bases remaining between them. The CDR3 protein is CASSFSAQGDYEQYF. CDR3 nucleotide sequence: TGTGCCAGCAGCTTCTCCGCTCAGGGCGATTACGAGCAGTACTTC.

This clonotype occurred a few times. This chain links TRBV6-2 or TRBV6-3 with TRBJ1-1, with D perhaps TRBD1 (5 bases). Trimming shortened V by 6 bases and J by 3 bases, and 14 bases separated the two germline ends. Germline loops: CDR1 MNHEY, CDR2 SVGEGT. The CDR3 has 14 amino acids. Here the CDR3 DNA reads TGTGCCAGCAGGCAACAGTGGGGCGACACTGAAGCTTTCTTT. Encoded protein: CASRQQWGDTEAFF.

V usage is TRBV14 and J usage is TRBJ1-2, with D perhaps matching TRBD1 (6 bases). Trimming shortened V by 4 bases and J by 4 bases, and 19 bases separated the two germline ends. The CDR3 loop spans 16 amino acids. The V gene's germline CDR1 is SGHDN and CDR2 FVKESK. As DNA, the CDR3 is TGTGCCAGCAGCCCACGTCTAGGGGGAACCCGCTATGGCTACACCTTC. Protein: CASSPRLGGTRYGYTF.

With respect to this clonotype: Being one base from a much bigger clone, this may be a read error. The CDR3 DNA is TGTGCCAGCAGCTTCCGGGACAGGAACGCCGGGGAGCTGTTTTTT. It specifies CASSFRDRNAGELFF. The rearrangement uses TRBV7-2 and TRBJ2-2, with 8 bases identical to TRBD1. Germline-derived CDR1 and CDR2 are SGHTA and FQGNSA. The CDR3 is 15 amino acids.

This clonotype was found a few times. This rearrangement joins TRBV23-1 to TRBJ2-7; D is possibly TRBD1 or TRBD2 (7 bases each). TRBV23-1 is identified as an open reading frame with a role that is uncertain. CDR3 length: 14 amino acids. Between the trimmed V and J ends, which lost 4 bases and 11 bases, there was a span of 21 bases. Here the CDR3 reads CASSRPSGTAYKYV. In nucleotides, the CDR3 is TGCGCCAGCAGTCGCCCCAGCGGGACAGCGTATAAGTACGTC.

This clonotype occurred many times. The genes are TRBV6-5 and TRBJ1-3; a weak D match, TRBD1 (6 bases). The CDR3 extends over 15 amino acids. Trimming took 6 bases from V and 0 from J, leaving 12 bases between them. From germline, CDR1 is MNHEY and CDR2 SVGAGI. CDR3: CASSATGASGNTIYF. The CDR3 DNA sequence: TGTGCCAGCAGCGCGACAGGCGCCTCTGGAAACACCATATATTTT.

The chain links TRBV28 to TRBJ2-3; 8 bases agree with TRBD2. V shed 6 bases, J shed 6 bases, and the junction held 14 bases outside the gene matches. The germline CDR1 and CDR2 sequences are MDHEN and SYDVKM. The length of the CDR3 is 16 residues. CDR3 loop: CASSPRGGAAWDTQYF. Here the CDR3 DNA reads TGTGCCAGCAGCCCTCGGGGGGGAGCTGCGTGGGATACGCAGTATTTT.

This clonotype was detected a few times. The chain joins TRBV29-1 to TRBJ2-7; 7 bases are shared with TRBD1. Germline CDR1 and CDR2: SQVTM and ANQGSEA. Trimming took 6 bases from V and 4 from J; bases not matched to a gene: 9. This CDR3 comprises 13 residues. In DNA form, the CDR3 reads TGCAGCGTGACAGGGACCGACAGGTACGAGCAGTACTTC. It translates to CSVTGTDRYEQYF.

The chain couples TRBV12-3 or TRBV12-4 to TRBJ2-3; 8 bases map to TRBD2. V lost 4 bases, J lost 1 base, and 7 bases stayed unmatched. The CDR3 loop spans 16 amino acids. The CDR3 sequence is CASSSLRGGRTDTQYF. The CDR3 DNA follows: TGTGCCAGCAGTTCCCTTCGGGGGGGCCGCACAGATACGCAGTATTTT.

V is TRBV29-1 and J is TRBJ2-1; possible D gene TRBD2, 5 bases. This CDR3 is built from 16 residues. Germline loops: CDR1 SQVTM, CDR2 ANQGSEA. V was clipped by 3 bases and J by 5 bases, with 20 bases between them. The CDR3 DNA reads TGCAGCGTTGAGAGGGTTATTGTCCTTGTGGACAATGAGCAGTTCTTC. As protein: CSVERVIVLVDNEQFF.

This clonotype was counted many times. The V and J genes are TRBV7-6 and TRBJ2-7, with D possibly being TRBD1 (5 bases). V was trimmed by 6 bases and J by 5 bases, leaving 17 bases between them. The CDR3 extends over 14 amino acids. The germline gives CDR1 SGHVS, CDR2 FNYEAQ. The CDR3 loop is CASSFDSAADEQYF. The CDR3 bases are TGTGCCAGCAGTTTCGACAGTGCCGCCGACGAGCAGTACTTC. Complete variable domain (other parts from reference TRBV7-6 and TRBJ2-7): GAGVSQSPRYKVTKRGQDVALRCDPISGHVSLYWYRQALGQGPEFLTYFNYEAQQDKSGLPNDRFSAERPEGSISTLTIQRTEQRDSAMYRCASSFDSAADEQYFGPGTRLTVT.

The V and J genes are TRBV7-6 and TRBJ2-2, with D perhaps TRBD1 (5 bases). This CDR3 spans 16 amino acids. Trimming removed 0 bases from V and 6 bases from J, with 14 bases in between. CDR1 is SGHVS and CDR2 is FNYEAQ in the germline V gene. CDR3 nucleotide sequence: TGTGCCAGCAGCTTAGCTCTGCAGGGCTCGTCCGGGGAGCTGTTTTTT. Translation: CASSLALQGSSGELFF.

This clonotype appeared many times. This rearrangement joins TRBV7-2 to TRBJ2-7; 9 bases line up with TRBD1. Losses at the gene ends were 5 bases for V and 5 bases for J; bases not matched to a gene: 4. The germline V gene has CDR1 SGHTA and CDR2 FQGNSA. The CDR3 length is 13 residues. The CDR3 region is CASSPGQGHEQYF. CDR3 nucleotides: TGTGCCAGCAGCCCGGGACAGGGACACGAGCAGTACTTC.

This clonotype has a handful of counts. V is TRBV29-1 and J is TRBJ2-2; D remains ambiguous. Germline CDR1 is SQVTM and CDR2 is ANQGSEA. Trimming cost V 6 bases and J 1 base, with 6 bases left between them. This CDR3 is built from 12 residues. The DNA of the CDR3 is TGCAGCGTCCGTCAGAACACCGGGGAGCTGTTTTTT. It is translated as CSVRQNTGELFF.

This clonotype turned up a few times. The chain uses TRBV19 and TRBJ1-2, with a weak D call TRBD1 (5 bases). CDR1 is LNHDA and CDR2 is SQIVND in the germline V gene (reference sequence). This CDR3 region has 13 residues. V was pared by 7 bases and J by 3 bases, with 12 bases between. For the CDR3, the DNA is TGTGCCAGTACTTCAGGGTACGACTATGGCTACACCTTC. Its protein product is CASTSGYDYGYTF.

This clonotype was recorded many times. The genes are TRBV6-2 or TRBV6-3 and TRBJ1-1, with no clear D. Per germline, CDR1 MNHEY and CDR2 SVGEGT. This CDR3 comprises 15 residues. V was shortened by 2 bases and J by 5 bases, with 15 bases between the two germline ends. CDR3 sequence reads: CASSYDSGPLTEAFF. CDR3 DNA: TGTGCCAGCAGTTACGATAGTGGGCCTCTAACTGAAGCTTTCTTT.

Note on this clonotype: Being one base from a much bigger clone, this may be a read error. The gene calls are TRBV6-2 or TRBV6-3 and TRBJ2-1; weak D call: TRBD1 (6 bases). CDR1 and CDR2 from the germline V gene are MNHEY and SVGEGT. The CDR3 consists of 15 residues. CDR3 protein: CANSPWDTKNNEQFF. The CDR3 coding sequence is TGTGCCAACAGTCCCTGGGACACCAAAAACAATGAGCAGTTCTTC.

The CDR3, as DNA: TGTGCCAGCAGCAGACGGGGGGGGCCCTACAATGAGCAGTTCTTC. This translates into CASSRRGGPYNEQFF. The chain recombines TRBV28 with TRBJ2-1; TRBD2 matches 8 bases. Germline V lookup: CDR1 MDHEN, CDR2 SYDVKM. The CDR3 contains 15 residues. J gave up 2 bases and V 6 bases, and 6 bases lay outside the gene matches. The full variable domain, in which reference TRBV28 and TRBJ2-1 provide the parts outside the CDR3, is DVKVTQSSRYLVKRTGEKVFLECVQDMDHENMFWYRQDPGLGLRLIYFSYDVKMKEKGDIPEGYSVSREKKERFSLILESASTNQTSMYLCASSRRGGPYNEQFFGPGTRLTVL.

To note about this clonotype: A much larger clonotype is one base distant, so this may be a read error. The chain has TRBV2 and TRBJ2-1; TRBD1 is a possible D gene (5 bases). This CDR3 contains 13 residues. Germline V gives CDR1 SNHLY, CDR2 FYNNEI. CDR3 protein: CDRHDRNYNEQFF. Here the CDR3 DNA reads TGTGACAGGCACGACAGAAATTACAATGAGCAGTTCTTC.

This clonotype has more than one count but fewer than ten. The chain is built from TRBV20-1 and TRBJ2-7, with TRBD2 identical over 9 bases. V dropped 7 bases and J dropped 5; count of bases not matched to a gene: 12. Germline values: CDR1 DFQATT, CDR2 SNEGSKA (reference sequence). This CDR3 spans 14 amino acids. CDR3 coding DNA: TGCAGTGTTGCGGGGGGGCCGGTAATAAACGAGCAGTACTTC. Its protein is CSVAGGPVINEQYF.

This clonotype was recorded many times. The chain uses TRBV6-1 and TRBJ2-3; TRBD1 aligns across 8 bases. CDR3 length: 16 amino acids. Losses at the gene ends were 2 bases for V and 3 bases for J; bases not matched to a gene: 7. Germline lookup yields CDR1 MNHNS and CDR2 SASEGT. The CDR3 protein is CASSERTGKGTDTQYF. The CDR3 bases are TGTGCCAGCAGTGAAAGGACAGGGAAGGGAACAGATACGCAGTATTTT.

This clonotype showed up many times. The chain uses TRBV2 and TRBJ2-3, with 9 bases matching TRBD2. The V gene's germline CDR1 is SNHLY and CDR2 FYNNEI. The CDR3 is 17 residues long. Trimming cost V 2 bases and J 3 bases; bases outside gene matches: 9. The CDR3, as DNA: TGTGCCAGCAGTGAATGGCGGCGGGGGGGCCTTACAGATACGCAGTATTTT. The encoded protein is CASSEWRRGGLTDTQYF.

This clonotype has just a few counts. The chain uses TRBV2 and TRBJ2-1; 7 nucleotides align to TRBD2. From germline, CDR1 is SNHLY and CDR2 FYNNEI. CDR3 length: 16 residues. The V segment lost 3 bases and the J segment 5 bases; nucleotides outside the gene matches: 10. CDR3 coding DNA: TGTGCCAGCAGTGAGTGGGGCGGGGGATTTAACAATGAGCAGTTCTTC. Its protein is CASSEWGGGFNNEQFF.

This clonotype was recorded many times. The chain couples TRBV4-2 to TRBJ1-6; 10 bases align to TRBD1. The CDR3 is 17 residues long. Trimming took 0 bases from V and 6 from J; bases not matched to a gene: 5. Germline values: CDR1 LGHNA, CDR2 YNFKEQ. In nucleotides, the CDR3 is TGTGCCAGCAGCCAAGATCGGACAGGGGGACTTAATTCACCCCTCCACTTT. Amino acid sequence: CASSQDRTGGLNSPLHF.

This chain links TRBV28 with TRBJ1-5; 7 nucleotides align to TRBD1. CDR3 length equals 15 residues. Trimming removed 2 bases from V and 3 bases from J; junction bases left unmatched: 4. Germline V CDR1 and CDR2: MDHEN, SYDVKM. CDR3 loop: CASSLGDRLNQPQHF. In DNA, the CDR3 is TGTGCCAGCAGTTTAGGGGACAGACTCAATCAGCCCCAGCATTTT.